The 21 T cell receptor beta chains reported below all come from one sample, sequenced in a study of T cell responses to AZD1222 COVID-19 vaccine. Sequencing used immunoSEQ multiplex PCR; TCRdb keeps in-frame clones, though not all of them. The sample consists of some 120,000 clones, approximately 93% of them appearing once. The material sequenced was peripheral blood, taken on day 0 of AZD1222 vaccination. All receptors come from an adult in good health.

Here the CDR3 reads CASKPGGNQPQHF. The DNA of the CDR3 is TGTGCCAGCAAACCCGGCGGCAATCAGCCCCAGCATTTT. This chain uses TRBV6-5 with TRBJ1-5; no definite D call. Trimming took 7 bases from V and 2 from J, leaving 9 bases between them. The CDR3 is 13 residues long. Germline V CDR1 and CDR2: MNHEY, SVGAGI.

The chain combines TRBV7-3 with TRBJ1-2; D perhaps matches TRBD1 (5 bases). The CDR3 runs to 15 residues. The V gene's germline CDR1 is SGHTA and CDR2 FQGTGA. Trimming cost V 5 bases and J 8 bases, with 21 bases left between them. CDR3 nucleotide sequence: TGTGCCAGCAGCAGAACACCCGGGGCTCAGGCGGGCTACACCTTC. Residues: CASSRTPGAQAGYTF.

The chain carries TRBV4-1 and TRBJ1-1; D is ambiguous. The CDR3 is 13 amino acids. Trimming cost V 0 bases and J 0 bases, with 2 bases left between them. CDR1 is MGHRA and CDR2 is YSYEKL in the germline V gene. This CDR3 is CASSQDLNTEAFF. As DNA, the CDR3 is TGCGCCAGCAGCCAAGATTTGAACACTGAAGCTTTCTTT.

The chain recombines TRBV11-2 with TRBJ2-6, with D hard to call. Germline assignment: CDR1 SGHAT and CDR2 FQNNGV. V lost 6 bases and J 1 base, leaving 10 bases between the germline ends. The CDR3 has 15 residues. The CDR3 sequence is CASSSARSGANVLTF. CDR3 coding DNA: TGTGCCAGCAGTTCTGCGAGGTCTGGGGCCAACGTCCTGACTTTC.

The chain is built from TRBV27 and TRBJ1-2; D unresolved. Looked up from germline, CDR1 is MNHEY and CDR2 is SMNVEV (reference sequence). The CDR3 is made up of 11 amino acids. Deletions cut 8 bases from V and 8 bases from J, with 12 bases between. The CDR3 protein is CASRKNEGYTF. CDR3 coding DNA: TGTGCCAGCCGCAAAAACGAAGGCTACACCTTC.

A single count supports this clone. V is TRBV7-2 and J is TRBJ2-7; a weak D match, TRBD2 (6 bases). Germline V gene data show CDR1 as SGHTA and CDR2 as FQGNSA. This CDR3 comprises 15 residues. The V and J ends lost 1 base and 2 bases respectively, with 12 bases between them. Written as DNA, the CDR3 is TGTGCCAGCAGCTTAGGGAGGGACGGAACCTACGAGCAGTACTTC. It codes for CASSLGRDGTYEQYF.

The rearrangement uses TRBV2 and TRBJ1-1, with a tentative D call TRBD1 (6 bases). Germline V gives CDR1 SNHLY, CDR2 FYNNEI. V gave up 2 bases and J gave up 4 bases, with 14 bases separating them. The CDR3 has 15 amino acids. The CDR3 sequence: CASSEFAGGPTEAFF. In DNA, the CDR3 is TGTGCCAGCAGTGAATTTGCTGGGGGGCCCACTGAAGCTTTCTTT.

Worth noting for this clone: A read error may account for a junction end that differs from germline. The rearrangement joins TRBV11-3 to TRBJ2-5, with 8 nucleotides matching TRBD2. In germline, CDR1 is SGHNT, CDR2 YENEEA. There are 13 residues in the CDR3. The CDR3: CASSRGGAEAQYF. In DNA, the CDR3 is TGTGCCAGCAGCCGGGGGGGGGCAGAGGCCCAGTACTTC.

This chain connects TRBV12-3 or TRBV12-4 to TRBJ2-7, with D hard to call. Trimming took off 4 bases at V and 2 bases at J, with 9 bases between the two ends. This CDR3 is 13 amino acids long. CDR3 amino acids: CASSSALTYEQYF. The CDR3 DNA follows: TGTGCCAGCAGTTCCGCTCTGACCTACGAGCAGTACTTC.

The chain carries TRBV11-2 and TRBJ2-5, with D uncertain. Trimming removed 1 base from V and 5 bases from J, with 5 bases in between. Germline V gene sequence: CDR1 SGHAT, CDR2 FQNNGV. CDR3 length equals 12 residues. The CDR3 DNA is TGTGCCAGCAGCTTAGGTCGGGAGACCCAGTACTTC. It encodes CASSLGRETQYF.

The V gene is TRBV5-1, the J gene TRBJ1-1, with D unclear. V was cut by 0 bases and J by 4 bases, with 10 bases left in between. The CDR3 contains 14 residues. CDR1 SGHRS and CDR2 YFSETQ come from the germline V gene. CDR3: CASSLAGFGTEAFF. Here the CDR3 DNA reads TGCGCCAGCAGCTTGGCCGGTTTCGGCACTGAAGCTTTCTTT.

The rearrangement joins TRBV4-1 to TRBJ1-5; 10 bases map to TRBD1. CDR3 length: 18 amino acids. The V segment lost 4 bases and the J segment 6 bases; nucleotides outside the gene matches: 15. Germline-derived CDR1 and CDR2 are MGHRA and YSYEKL. The CDR3 loop is CASSPRPPGQGGIQPQHF. CDR3 DNA sequence: TGCGCCAGCAGCCCCCGACCCCCCGGACAGGGGGGAATTCAGCCCCAGCATTTT.

The chain recombines TRBV5-6 with TRBJ1-1; 8 nucleotides agree with TRBD1. The CDR3 sequence is 14 residues long. Per the germline V gene, CDR1 is SGHDT and CDR2 is YYEEEE. V was pared by 0 bases and J by 6 bases, with 4 bases of the junction left unmatched. DNA for the CDR3: TGTGCCAGCAGCTTGGCCCAGGGGGCGGCTGAAGCTTTCTTT. Amino acid sequence: CASSLAQGAAEAFF.

This chain links TRBV9 with TRBJ2-5; 8 bases are shared with TRBD2. V lost 3 bases to trimming and J lost 13 bases; unmatched junction nucleotides: 5. The germline gives CDR1 SGDLS, CDR2 YYNGEE. This CDR3 has 11 residues. CDR3 sequence reads: CASSGAGVLYF. CDR3 in DNA: TGTGCCAGCAGCGGAGCGGGGGTACTGTACTTC.

The chain joins TRBV19 to TRBJ1-3; no firm D call. Germline CDR1 is LNHDA and CDR2 is SQIVND (reference sequence). CDR3 size: 16 residues. V lost 4 bases to trimming and J lost 0 bases, with 13 bases between them. The DNA for the CDR3 is TGTGCCAGTAGTAGTTCTGGGCAAAACTCTGGAAACACCATATATTTT. This translates into CASSSSGQNSGNTIYF.

The chain employs TRBV4-3 and TRBJ1-6, with D possibly TRBD1 on 6 matching bases. CDR3 length: 16 amino acids. V dropped 1 base and J dropped 7 bases, with 14 bases sitting between them. The germline gives CDR1 LGHNA, CDR2 YSLEER. CDR3 residues: CASSQVKGVKNSPLHF. In nucleotides, the CDR3 is TGCGCCAGCAGCCAAGTAAAGGGGGTGAAAAATTCACCCCTCCACTTT.

CDR3 region: CASSAGPGGNYGYTF. The CDR3 bases are TGTGCCAGCAGCGCGGGGCCCGGCGGGAACTATGGCTACACCTTC. The chain is built from TRBV9 and TRBJ1-2; TRBD1 might be the D (5 bases). The CDR3 spans 15 residues. The germline CDR1 and CDR2 sequences are SGDLS and YYNGEE. Trimming shortened V by 3 bases and J by 2 bases, and 14 bases separated the two germline ends.

This sequence joins TRBV5-4 and TRBJ2-3; D ambiguous. Germline V gene sequence: CDR1 SGHNT, CDR2 YYREEE (reference sequence). Trimming cost V 3 bases and J 4 bases, with 15 bases left between them. The CDR3 is 15 amino acids. The CDR3 nucleotides are TGTGCCAGCAGCTCATTTCAGGAAGGGCCAGATACGCAGTATTTT. Translated, it gives CASSSFQEGPDTQYF.

The V gene is TRBV14, the J gene TRBJ2-1; unclear D gene. The CDR3 spans 14 residues. The V gene's germline CDR1 is SGHDN and CDR2 FVKESK. The V and J ends lost 1 base and 9 bases respectively, with 13 bases between them. The CDR3 nucleotides are TGTGCCAGCAGCCAAGTGCTAGGAGTAGGTGAGCAGTTCTTC. Its protein product is CASSQVLGVGEQFF.

Comments on this clone: At one of its ends the junction is not consistent with the germline gene, which may arise from a read error. The J gene is TRBJ2-2, the V gene TRBV7-7, with D maybe TRBD2 (6 bases). The CDR3 covers 17 residues. The germline V gene encodes CDR1 SSHAT and CDR2 FNYEAQ (reference sequence). CDR3: CASSFSPLAGSTGELFF. The CDR3 DNA sequence: TGTGCTAGCAGTTTTAGCCCGTTGGCGGGGAGCACCGGGGAGCTGTTTTTT.

The chain couples TRBV9 to TRBJ2-1; no definite D call. CDR1 and CDR2 (germline): SGDLS, YYNGEE. Trimming left V 3 bases short and J 3 bases short, with 13 bases between. This CDR3 contains 15 residues. Here the CDR3 reads CASSAISTSYNEQFF. DNA for the CDR3: TGTGCCAGCAGCGCCATTTCGACAAGCTACAATGAGCAGTTCTTC.